A selection of T cell receptor beta chains follows, all from one sample in a study of T cells after yellow fever vaccination. TCRdb ran MiXCR on the 5' RACE reads and lists one entry per CDR3 protein. This repertoire shows hundreds of thousands of distinct CDR3 sequences, about 17% found once; its top ten account for roughly 17%. Sequences were derived from PBMCs, sampled 4 to 6 days after the first yellow fever vaccination. The receptors shown here come from a man between 18 and 29 years old who received the YFV17D yellow fever vaccine. CDR3s include the opening cysteine and the closing phenylalanine or tryptophan. The D gene is left open where the match is weak. Some rows mark clone size as missing; the rest say once, few, many or name a class of expanded clone.

V,D,J,size,DNA,CDR3
TRBV5-1,NA,TRBJ2-1,NA,TGCGCCAGCAGCTCCACAGAAATAAGGGGCCCCTACAATGAGCAGTTCTTC,CASSSTEIRGPYNEQFF
TRBV3-1,TRBD2,TRBJ2-1,few,TGTGCCAGCAGCCAAGATTTTAGGGGACTAGCGGGGGGGCCTGGCAATGAGCAGTTCTTC,CASSQDFRGLAGGPGNEQFF
TRBV5-1,TRBD1,TRBJ1-1,few,TGCGCCAGCAGCTTAAAAATATCGGAGGGGGCGCAGGCTTTCTTT,CASSLKISEGAQAFF
TRBV30,TRBD1,TRBJ1-5,few,TGTGCCTGGAGTGATACCTTGTTCGCCCGGGACAGCCTGGGGCCCCAGCATTTT,CAWSDTLFARDSLGPQHF
TRBV2,NA,TRBJ1-1,NA,TGTGCCAGCTTTGACCCCGAAACTGAAGCTTTCTTT,CASFDPETEAFF
TRBV6-2/TRBV6-3,NA,TRBJ1-5,few,TGTGCCAGCAGTTACGGTGGGTTCGAGCATTTT,CASSYGGFEHF
TRBV9,NA,TRBJ1-1,NA,TGTGCCAGCAGCTCCGGGGCGGTCATGAACACTGAAGCTTTCTTT,CASSSGAVMNTEAFF
TRBV5-6,TRBD2,TRBJ2-1,NA,TGTGCCAGCAGCTTGGTTCCGGGGGGGATGAAAAATGAGCAGTTCTTC,CASSLVPGGMKNEQFF
TRBV5-1,TRBD1,TRBJ1-2,NA,TGCGCCAGCAGCTTGGTTTGGACAGGGAGTTCGTCTAACTATGGCTACACCTTC,CASSLVWTGSSSNYGYTF
TRBV7-3,NA,TRBJ1-1,NA,TGTGCCAGCAGCGTGCTCGGAGGGGACACTGAAGCTTTCTTT,CASSVLGGDTEAFF
TRBV4-2,TRBD1,TRBJ2-2,few,TGTGCCAGCACCCCCAGGGGGCTCACCGGGGAGCTGTTTTTT,CASTPRGLTGELFF
TRBV6-5,TRBD1,TRBJ2-5,few,TGTGCCAGCAGTTACCTAGGGACAGCTGGGGAGACCCAGTACTTC,CASSYLGTAGETQYF
TRBV6-2/TRBV6-3,NA,TRBJ2-4,few,TGTGCCAGCAGTTACGACGGGACTCTCGTTGGCAAAAACATTCAGTACTTC,CASSYDGTLVGKNIQYF
TRBV7-2,NA,TRBJ1-1,few,TGTGCCAGCAGCTTAGTAGGGGCAAATAAGGTTGAAGCTTTCTTT,CASSLVGANKVEAFF
TRBV25-1,TRBD1,TRBJ2-7,many,TGTGCCAGCAGTGCCCGGGACAGCTACGAGCAGTACTTC,CASSARDSYEQYF
TRBV12-3/TRBV12-4,NA,TRBJ2-7,NA,TGTGCCAGCAGTTTAGCGGGCTACGAGCTGTACTTC,CASSLAGYELYF
TRBV5-4,NA,TRBJ2-1,few,TGTGCCAGCAGCACAGACAATGAGCAGTTCTTC,CASSTDNEQFF
TRBV11-2,NA,TRBJ1-4,NA,TGTGCCAGCAGCTTAGGGACTGTGTTTAATGAAAAACTGTTTTTT,CASSLGTVFNEKLFF
TRBV3-1,NA,TRBJ2-2,NA,TGTGCCAGCAGCCCCCGACTAGGAGGGGAGCTGTTTTTT,CASSPRLGGELFF
TRBV6-1,NA,TRBJ2-1,NA,TGTGCCAGCAACCCAGGGGATTCCAATGAGCAGTTCTTC,CASNPGDSNEQFF
TRBV5-1,NA,TRBJ1-4,few,TGCGCCAGCAGCTTGCAACAGCAAAAATTCGGTGAAAAACTGTTTTTT,CASSLQQQKFGEKLFF
TRBV7-2,NA,TRBJ2-3,few,TGTGCCAGCAGCTTCTTAAGTGCGCAGTATTTT,CASSFLSAQYF
TRBV4-3,NA,TRBJ2-5,few,TGCGCCAGCAGCCAGAACGGGGGAAATAGCCAAGAGACCCAGTACTTC,CASSQNGGNSQETQYF
TRBV5-4,TRBD1,TRBJ2-1,NA,TGTGCCAGCAGCTTGGCGGACAGGGGCATAAATGAGCAGTTCTTC,CASSLADRGINEQFF
TRBV5-6,TRBD1,TRBJ1-2,NA,TGTGCCAGCAGCTTGCGGACAGGGGCTGGCTACACCTTC,CASSLRTGAGYTF
TRBV5-1,TRBD1,TRBJ1-4,NA,TGCGCCAGCAGCCGCACCAGGGGGCAAAATGAAAAACTGTTTTTT,CASSRTRGQNEKLFF
TRBV20-1,NA,TRBJ2-1,NA,TGCAGTGCTAGGCGGTTCGGTGGGCCCTCTTCCTACAATGAGCAGTTCTTC,CSARRFGGPSSYNEQFF
TRBV5-5,NA,TRBJ2-5,NA,TGTGCCAGCGGTAGCGGACAGGTTCAAGAGACCCAGTACTTC,CASGSGQVQETQYF
TRBV9,NA,TRBJ2-2,few,TGTGCCAGCAGCGTAGCAGGCATAAACACCGGGGAGCTGTTTTTT,CASSVAGINTGELFF
TRBV11-2,NA,TRBJ2-3,few,TGTGCCAGCAGCTTAGAAGTACCTTACACAGATACGCAGTATTTT,CASSLEVPYTDTQYF
TRBV5-8,NA,TRBJ1-5,NA,TGTGCCAGCAGCTTTACGGGCGGGCGGGATCAGCCCCAGCATTTT,CASSFTGGRDQPQHF
TRBV20-1,NA,TRBJ1-1,NA,TGCAGTGTAAAACAGGGAGGAACTGAAGCTTTCTTT,CSVKQGGTEAFF
TRBV7-8,NA,TRBJ1-1,many,TGTGCCAGCCTCCCCGGGGGCTGGACTGAAGCTTTCTTT,CASLPGGWTEAFF
TRBV7-3,TRBD2,TRBJ2-3,many,TGTGCCAGCAGCTTAACTGTTGGGGGCATTGGACTAGCGGGGGTTACCACAGATACGCAGTATTTT,CASSLTVGGIGLAGVTTDTQYF
TRBV5-5,TRBD1,TRBJ1-5,NA,TGTGCCAGCAGCTTGGGGACAGGGCGCTTTAATCAGCCCCAGCATTTT,CASSLGTGRFNQPQHF
TRBV15,NA,TRBJ2-2,NA,TGTGCCACCAGCAGAGTTCTTTATACCGGGGAGCTGTTTTTT,CATSRVLYTGELFF
TRBV10-3,TRBD1,TRBJ1-5,NA,TGTGCCATCAGGGGGACAGGGGGAGTCGATCAGCCCCAGCATTTT,CAIRGTGGVDQPQHF
TRBV20-1,NA,TRBJ2-7,NA,TGCAGTGCCCCACAGGGAACCTACGAGCAGTACTTC,CSAPQGTYEQYF
TRBV3-1,NA,TRBJ2-1,NA,TGTGCCAGCAGCCAAGAGTTGACGATCCCCTTCACGAGCTCCTACAATGAGCAGTTCTTC,CASSQELTIPFTSSYNEQFF
TRBV15,NA,TRBJ1-2,NA,TGTGCCACCAGCAGAGTTGGAACCTATGGCTACACCTTC,CATSRVGTYGYTF
TRBV29-1,TRBD1,TRBJ1-5,few,TGCAGCGTTGAAGGGACAGGGGTCGATCAGCCCCAGCATTTT,CSVEGTGVDQPQHF
TRBV5-1,NA,TRBJ1-6,few,TGCGCCAGCAGCTTGGAGCAGGGCAAAAATTCACCCCTCCACTTT,CASSLEQGKNSPLHF
TRBV24-1,TRBD2,TRBJ2-1,few,TGTGCCACCAGTGACCCGCGCGCTAGCGGGGAAAAGCAGTTCTTC,CATSDPRASGEKQFF
TRBV20-1,NA,TRBJ2-5,NA,TGCAGTGCTAGAGATCCGGGGTTGGAGACCCAGTACTTC,CSARDPGLETQYF
TRBV10-1,NA,TRBJ1-1,NA,TGCGCCAGTTCACCCAGAATAAACACTGAAGCTTTCTTT,CASSPRINTEAFF
TRBV20-1,NA,TRBJ1-5,NA,TGCAGTGCTAGTTCCCAGCAACATCAGCCCCAGCATTTT,CSASSQQHQPQHF
TRBV5-1,NA,TRBJ2-5,NA,TGCGCCAGCACCCGCGGCGTGGGCCAAGAGACCCAGTACTTC,CASTRGVGQETQYF
TRBV5-1,NA,TRBJ1-2,NA,TGCGCCAGCAGCTTGGGGCAGACTCATTATGGCTACACCTTC,CASSLGQTHYGYTF
TRBV5-4,NA,TRBJ1-2,NA,TGTGCCAGCAGCTTGGCCACGACCATATACTATGGCTACACCTTC,CASSLATTIYYGYTF
TRBV2,TRBD2,TRBJ2-3,many,TGTGCCAGCAGTGTAGCGGGGGGCACAGATACGCAGTATTTT,CASSVAGGTDTQYF
TRBV5-1,NA,TRBJ2-4,once,TGCGCCAGCAGTCCAACGGCCGTAGCCAAAAACATTCAGTACTTC,CASSPTAVAKNIQYF
TRBV7-6,TRBD1,TRBJ2-2,few,TGTGCCAGCAGCTTAGCTGTCGGACAGGTGAACACCGGGGAGCTGTTTTTT,CASSLAVGQVNTGELFF
TRBV6-2/TRBV6-3,NA,TRBJ1-6,medium-sized,TGTGCCAGCAGTTACTCGGGGGGGACTTCACCCCTCCACTTT,CASSYSGGTSPLHF
TRBV6-5,NA,TRBJ1-5,NA,TGTGCCAGCGGATACGGACACCCTTATAGCAATCAGCCCCAGCATTTT,CASGYGHPYSNQPQHF